A single sample is the source of the 5 T cell receptor beta chains below, sequenced in a study of T cell repertoires in cytomegalovirus infection. A single record per CDR3 protein comes from TCRdb applying MiXCR to the reads. The sample has fewer than 85,000 distinct CDR3 sequences, under 4.5% seen once; the top ten hold approximately 20%. The material sequenced was PBMCs. These TCRs come from a human donor in good health (CMV status not recorded). Some clones in this sample may be carry-over from other donors' samples.

The sample holds many counts of this clonotype. The V call is TRBV7-2, the J call TRBJ1-3; D uncertain. Germline-derived CDR1 and CDR2 are SGHTA and FQGNSA. The CDR3 consists of 15 residues. The germline V and J ends were trimmed by 1 base and 0 bases, with 7 bases remaining between them. The CDR3 loop is CASSLDGASGNTIYF. The CDR3 coding sequence is TGTGCCAGCAGCTTAGACGGTGCCTCTGGAAACACCATATATTTT.

In its sample, this clonotype was seen many times. The chain combines TRBV29-1 with TRBJ2-6, with D maybe TRBD2 (6 bases). Germline values: CDR1 SQVTM, CDR2 ANQGSEA. Trimming took off 7 bases at V and 4 bases at J, with 20 bases between the two ends. The CDR3 is 16 residues long. The chain's CDR3 is CSALGSGVGGANVLTF. DNA of the CDR3: TGCAGCGCCCTAGGATCGGGGGTAGGGGGGGCCAACGTCCTGACTTTC.

This clonotype occurred many times. The gene calls are TRBV7-2 and TRBJ2-7; TRBD2 agrees at 7 bases. The V gene's germline CDR1 is SGHTA and CDR2 FQGNSA. The length of the CDR3 is 16 residues. Germline trimming cut 5 bases from V and 7 bases from J; bases unmatched to any gene: 17. As DNA, the CDR3 is TGTGCCAGCAGCCCGGGGTCGGCGGGAGCTCTGGGGGAGCAGTACTTC. Translating it yields CASSPGSAGALGEQYF. Variable domain in full (rest from reference TRBV7-2 and TRBJ2-7): GAGVSQSPSNKVTEKGKDVELRCDPISGHTALYWYRQSLGQGLEFLIYFQGNSAPDKSGLPSDRFSAERTGGSVSTLTIQRTQQEDSAVYLCASSPGSAGALGEQYFGPGTRLTVT.

This clonotype was recorded at least ten times. This may stem from a read error, because a much larger clone lies one nucleotide away. This chain links TRBV7-2 with TRBJ2-3; no clear D gene. In germline, CDR1 is SGHTA, CDR2 FQGNSA. There are 14 residues in the CDR3. Trimming removed 1 base from V and 1 base from J, with 6 bases in between. The CDR3 coding sequence is TGTGCCAGCAGCTTAGTTCTGGGCACAGATACGCAGTATTTT. Translating gives CASSLVLGTDTQYF.

This clonotype showed up just a few times. The chain couples TRBV4-2 to TRBJ1-2; D remains ambiguous. V was clipped by 1 base and J by 0 bases, with 6 bases between them. Germline values: CDR1 LGHNA, CDR2 YNFKEQ. This CDR3 contains 14 residues. CDR3 coding DNA: TGTGCCAGCAGCCAAGGATCTGCTAACTATGGCTACACCTTC. It yields the protein CASSQGSANYGYTF.